Each of the 12 T cell receptor beta chains below was sequenced from the same sample in a study of cytomegalovirus exposure and HLA in healthy donors. The PCR employed 60 Vbeta primers together with 13 Jbeta primers. Using immunoSEQ multiplex PCR, the repertoire was profiled, and TCRdb retains in-frame clones only, with some absent. The sample holds over 80,000 clones; roughly 73% are singletons and the top ten take roughly 3.6%. The specimen was PBMCs. Receptor source: a man in his forties in good health and CMV-seronegative.

For the CDR3, the DNA is TGTGCCAGCACGAATCCAGGACTAGCCTGGGGCTACACCTTC. Amino acid sequence: CASTNPGLAWGYTF. This sequence joins TRBV2 and TRBJ1-2; no reliable D call. The germline V gene has CDR1 SNHLY and CDR2 FYNNEI. This CDR3 is built from 14 residues. Trimming took 7 bases from V and 8 from J, leaving 20 bases between them.

The chain links TRBV6-1 to TRBJ2-7; TRBD2 is a possible D gene (5 bases). V was clipped by 2 bases and J by 3 bases, with 14 bases between them. The CDR3 sequence is 15 residues long. The germline CDR1 and CDR2 sequences are MNHNS and SASEGT. This CDR3 reads CASSETTNSLYEQYF. CDR3 nucleotide sequence: TGTGCCAGCAGTGAAACGACTAACTCCCTCTACGAGCAGTACTTC.

This rearrangement joins TRBV6-5 to TRBJ2-7, with 7 bases matching TRBD1. This CDR3 spans 15 amino acids. The germline gives CDR1 MNHEY, CDR2 SVGAGI. Germline trimming cut 5 bases from V and 0 bases from J; bases unmatched to any gene: 7. The CDR3 region is CASSTSGQTSYEQYF. The CDR3 DNA is TGTGCCAGCAGTACCTCGGGACAGACCTCCTACGAGCAGTACTTC.

The chain is built from TRBV18 and TRBJ2-5; D is ambiguous. The germline CDR1 and CDR2 sequences are KGHSH and LQKENI. With 1 base removed from V and 4 bases from J, the gap between germline ends came to 4 bases. The CDR3 spans 12 residues. The CDR3 spells CASSPLRETQYF. DNA of the CDR3: TGTGCCAGCTCACCACTCCGAGAGACCCAGTACTTC.

The genes are TRBV1 and TRBJ2-1; the D call of TRBD2 is as the table states it, not checked on the DNA. TRBV1 is a listed pseudogene. The CDR3 is made up of 16 amino acids. The CDR3 region has the DNA TGCACCAGCAGCCAAGGGGGAGGGAACCGGGAGAATGAGCAGTTCTTC. Its protein is CTSSQGGGNRENEQFF.

This clone was seen ten or more times. The V call is TRBV6-1, the J call TRBJ2-7; 11 bases agree with TRBD1. V was pared by 4 bases and J by 3 bases, with 5 bases of the junction left unmatched. Looked up from germline, CDR1 is MNHNS and CDR2 is SASEGT. CDR3 length equals 15 residues. The CDR3 spells CASSVTGTGGYEQYF. In DNA, the CDR3 is TGTGCCAGCAGTGTAACAGGGACAGGGGGCTACGAGCAGTACTTC.

V gene TRBV4-3 combines with J gene TRBJ2-5, with D maybe TRBD2 (6 bases). This CDR3 spans 14 amino acids. Trimming removed 4 bases from V and 5 bases from J, with 14 bases in between. The germline V gene has CDR1 LGHNA and CDR2 YSLEER. CDR3 nucleotides: TGCGCCAGCAGCCCTGGGACTCGGACGGAGACCCAGTACTTC. Translation gives CASSPGTRTETQYF.

The chain has TRBV29-1 and TRBJ2-7, with TRBD1 identical over 11 bases. V was pared by 7 bases and J by 3 bases, with 2 bases of the junction left unmatched. CDR1 and CDR2 (germline): SQVTM, ANQGSEA. This CDR3 spans 12 amino acids. CDR3 sequence: CSAGTGGYEQYF. The CDR3 DNA reads as TGCAGCGCCGGGACAGGGGGCTACGAGCAGTACTTC.

The chain employs TRBV27 and TRBJ2-1; D is perhaps TRBD1 (6 bases). In germline, CDR1 is MNHEY, CDR2 SMNVEV (reference sequence). The CDR3 has 12 residues. The V gene lost 7 bases and the J gene lost 9 bases, with 13 bases spanning the gap. CDR3 sequence reads: CASKGRGVEQFF. In nucleotides, the CDR3 is TGTGCCAGCAAGGGCAGGGGCGTTGAGCAGTTCTTC.

The chain uses TRBV29-1 and TRBJ2-7; 8 bases match TRBD2. Unmatched junction bases numbered 9, after V lost 1 base and J lost 4 bases. The length of the CDR3 is 15 residues. Per the germline V gene, CDR1 is SQVTM and CDR2 is ANQGSEA. The CDR3 nucleotides are TGCAGCGTTGAAGCGGGAGGGGGGGATATGTACGAGCAGTACTTC. As protein: CSVEAGGGDMYEQYF.

This clone was observed a handful of times. The chain couples TRBV7-9 to TRBJ2-7; 10 bases match TRBD1. Germline V gene lookup returns CDR1 SEHNR and CDR2 FQNEAQ (reference sequence). The trim removed 3 bases at V and 3 bases at J, leaving 8 bases unmatched. This CDR3 is 16 amino acids long. This chain's CDR3 is CASSFDRGRIDYEQYF. CDR3 nucleotide sequence: TGTGCCAGCAGCTTCGACAGGGGGCGCATTGACTACGAGCAGTACTTC.

For the CDR3, the DNA is TGTGCCAGCAGCGTACTAGGCAGAAAGAATTCACCCCTCCACTTT. This sequence encodes CASSVLGRKNSPLHF. V usage is TRBV9 and J usage is TRBJ1-6; D call uncertain. The CDR3 loop spans 15 amino acids. Trimming pared 1 base from V and 7 bases from J, leaving 12 bases between. Per germline, CDR1 SGDLS and CDR2 YYNGEE.